The rows below give T cell receptor beta chains drawn from one sample of a study of T-cell memory formation after mild COVID-19. Via MiXCR, TCRdb re-called the 5' RACE reads, giving one row per CDR3 protein. Of about 340,000 distinct CDR3 sequences in the sample, around 15% were seen once. The source material was PBMCs or a T cell subset sorted from them (not recorded which). The receptors were gathered from a man aged 18 to 35 who had mild COVID-19 (a few samples of this study predate the infection). Cell type and time point are not known. CDR3s include the opening cysteine and the closing phenylalanine or tryptophan. A D gene is named only where the DNA matches it firmly. Clone size, where shown, is once, few, many, or a class for clones that have expanded.

TRBV5-8	TRBJ2-7	NA	NA	TGTGCCAGCAGCTCAAGACGGACAGACACTTACGAGCAGTACTTC	CASSSRRTDTYEQYF
TRBV27	TRBJ2-2	few	TRBD1	TGTGCCAGCACCCTCTCCGACAGGGGACGGAACACCGGGGAGCTGTTTTTT	CASTLSDRGRNTGELFF
TRBV29-1	TRBJ1-1	few	TRBD1	TGCAGCGAGATACAGGGGAATCGCGCAGCTTTCTTT	CSEIQGNRAAFF
TRBV4-1	TRBJ1-1	once	NA	TGCGCCAGCAGCCAAGATATGAGGGTTGTGAACACTGAAGCTTTCTTT	CASSQDMRVVNTEAFF
TRBV10-3	TRBJ2-2	few	NA	TGTGCCATCAGTGAGTCGAGGGATTGGGCCACCGGGGAGCTGTTTTTT	CAISESRDWATGELFF
TRBV5-1	TRBJ1-1	many	NA	TGCGCCAGCAGCCCCGAGAGGAATGAAGCTTTCTTT	CASSPERNEAFF
TRBV7-8	TRBJ2-5	NA	NA	TGTGCCAGCACTTTCGAAGGGGAGACCCAGTACTTC	CASTFEGETQYF
TRBV5-1	TRBJ1-2	many	TRBD1	TGCGCCAGCAGCGGGGAGGCGACAGGGACAGTTCCCCCCTATGGCTACACCTTC	CASSGEATGTVPPYGYTF
TRBV7-9	TRBJ1-4	few	NA	TGTGCCAGCAGCTTAAGCGGGGGTGGGTCGAAAAAACTGTTTTTT	CASSLSGGGSKKLFF
TRBV7-8	TRBJ2-7	NA	NA	TGTGCCAGCAGCCCTCGAAGAGCCTACGAGCAGTACTTC	CASSPRRAYEQYF
TRBV5-4	TRBJ1-2	NA	NA	TGTGCCAGCAGCAAACACACAGAGGATGGCTACACCTTC	CASSKHTEDGYTF
TRBV4-1	TRBJ2-2	few	TRBD2	TGCGCCAGCAGCCCCGGACTAGCGGGGCACGGGGAGCTGTTTTTT	CASSPGLAGHGELFF
TRBV7-3	TRBJ2-3	few	NA	TGTGCCAGCAGCTTTAGGAGCAGTACAGATACGCAGTATTTT	CASSFRSSTDTQYF
TRBV7-9	TRBJ2-2	NA	NA	TGTGCCAGCAGCTCCGGGACGGTTCCGAACACCGGGGAGCTGTTTTTT	CASSSGTVPNTGELFF
TRBV4-3	TRBJ1-1	NA	NA	TGCGCCAGCAGCCAAGATCTATATGAGTTAAACACTGAAGCTTTCTTT	CASSQDLYELNTEAFF
TRBV7-6	TRBJ2-5	many	TRBD2	TGTGCCAGCAGCTTAAGCGGGGCTAGCAGGGAGACCCAGTACTTC	CASSLSGASRETQYF
TRBV20-1	TRBJ1-2	few	NA	TGCAGTGCTAGATCCGGCCTGGGAAACACCTTC	CSARSGLGNTF
TRBV7-8	TRBJ1-1	NA	NA	TGTGCCAGCAGAGAAGACGGGAACACTGAAGCTTTCTTT	CASREDGNTEAFF
TRBV4-3	TRBJ2-5	NA	NA	TGCGCCAGCAGCCAAGTGATCTCGGGGAGAGAGACCCAGTACTTC	CASSQVISGRETQYF
TRBV7-3	TRBJ2-1	few	NA	TGTGCCAGCAGCCCAATAGGGGGGGGAGGGTATACGACCTACAATGAGCAGTTCTTC	CASSPIGGGGYTTYNEQFF
TRBV7-2	TRBJ2-3	many	TRBD1	TGTGCCAGCAGCCCCGGGGCAGGGGGTCCAGATACGCAGTATTTT	CASSPGAGGPDTQYF
TRBV6-5	TRBJ1-2	few	NA	TGTGCCAGCAGTTACTCGACGAGGGTGGGCTATGGCTACACCTTC	CASSYSTRVGYGYTF
TRBV6-5	TRBJ2-7	few	TRBD2	TGTGCCAGCACCCCCTCCGGGGGGGCTGAGCAGTACTTC	CASTPSGGAEQYF
TRBV20-1	TRBJ1-1	many	NA	TGCAGTGCTACAGGGGCAGAGTACACTGAAGCTTTCTTT	CSATGAEYTEAFF
TRBV19	TRBJ1-2	few	TRBD1	TGTGCCAGTAGTATACCCAGTCCGGACAGGCGGGGCTACACCTTC	CASSIPSPDRRGYTF
TRBV5-1	TRBJ2-1	many	TRBD2	TGCGCCAGCTCTCGGCTAGCGGGGTTTTACAATGAGCAGTTCTTC	CASSRLAGFYNEQFF
TRBV7-2	TRBJ2-3	few	NA	TGTGCCAGCACCTTCTACCTTCGCACAGATACGCAGTATTTT	CASTFYLRTDTQYF
TRBV10-3	TRBJ2-5	NA	TRBD1	TGTGCCATCAGTCGGGACAGGTACCAAGAGACCCAGTACTTC	CAISRDRYQETQYF
TRBV5-4	TRBJ1-3	NA	NA	TGTGCCAGCAGCTACCTTGGAACCGGAAACACCATATATTTT	CASSYLGTGNTIYF
TRBV5-1	TRBJ2-1	many	TRBD1	TGCGCCAGCAGCTTGGAGACAGGGAACTACAATGAGCAGTTCTTC	CASSLETGNYNEQFF
TRBV2	TRBJ1-5	once	NA	TGTGCCAGCAGTGAAGAGCAGGGGAGCCATCAGCCCCAGCATTTT	CASSEEQGSHQPQHF
TRBV27	TRBJ1-5	NA	NA	TGTGCCAGCAGCACAACAGGGTCCTCCGCCTTCTATAGCAATCAGCCCCAGCATTTT	CASSTTGSSAFYSNQPQHF
TRBV27	TRBJ1-6	few	TRBD1	TGTGCCAGCAGCTTTACAGGGGCCAAGGATAATTCACCCCTCCACTTT	CASSFTGAKDNSPLHF
TRBV9	TRBJ2-2	many	TRBD2	TGTGCCAGCAGCGGGCTAGCGGGGGGCACCGGGGAGCTGTTTTTT	CASSGLAGGTGELFF
TRBV11-2	TRBJ1-6	few	NA	TGTGCCAGCAGCCCCAGAGGGTACTATAATTCACCCCTCCACTTT	CASSPRGYYNSPLHF
TRBV5-1	TRBJ1-6	NA	NA	TGCGCCAGCAGCTTAGGGGACAAAGGTTCGCCCCTCCACTTT	CASSLGDKGSPLHF
TRBV9	TRBJ2-4	NA	TRBD2	TGTGCCAGCAGCGCGCCGACTAGCGAGGGCATTCAGTACTTC	CASSAPTSEGIQYF
TRBV3-1	TRBJ2-3	few	NA	TGTGCCAGCAGCCAGAGGGCCTCGGCGAAGACAGATACGCAGTATTTT	CASSQRASAKTDTQYF
TRBV7-9	TRBJ2-3	few	NA	TGTGCCAGCATCCCCACCCCAGATACGCAGTATTTT	CASIPTPDTQYF
TRBV27	TRBJ2-2	NA	NA	TGTGCCAGCAGTCCCTCCGGGCCCATAGAGGGCGGGGAGCTGTTTTTT	CASSPSGPIEGGELFF
TRBV10-3	TRBJ1-5	many	NA	TGTGCCATCAGTGAGGCGCCAGGGCCTTCGAGCAATCAGCCCCAGCATTTT	CAISEAPGPSSNQPQHF
TRBV6-2/TRBV6-3	TRBJ2-5	NA	NA	TGTGCCAGCGGGAGTACGGCGTACCAAGAGACCCAGTACTTC	CASGSTAYQETQYF
TRBV2	TRBJ1-2	few	NA	TGTGCCAGCAGTCGCGAACAGGAAAACTATGGCTACACCTTC	CASSREQENYGYTF
TRBV4-2	TRBJ1-2	few	NA	TGTGCCAGCAGCCAAGATGGGGGAATAGGCTATGGCTACACCTTC	CASSQDGGIGYGYTF
TRBV6-2/TRBV6-3	TRBJ2-6	NA	NA	TGTGCCAGCAGTTACCCTGGGGGCCTCTTTGGGGCCAACGTCCTGACTTTC	CASSYPGGLFGANVLTF
TRBV29-1	TRBJ2-3	NA	TRBD2	TGCAGCGCCCGACTAGCGGGGAGCACAGATACGCAGTATTTT	CSARLAGSTDTQYF
TRBV19	TRBJ2-1	many	TRBD2	TGTGCCAGTAGTAAGCGGGGGGGCCGGTCCTACAATGAGCAGTTCTTC	CASSKRGGRSYNEQFF
TRBV7-3	TRBJ2-2	NA	NA	TGTGCCAGCAGCTTAACTCGGCCGCCCGGGGAGCTGTTTTTT	CASSLTRPPGELFF
TRBV30	TRBJ2-5	NA	NA	TGTGCCTGGCTCAGGCGTTCGGGAGAGACCCAGTACTTC	CAWLRRSGETQYF